This is a list of T cell receptor beta chains from one sample in a study of metastatic and nonmetastatic thyroid tumors. TCRdb reanalyzed the PCR reads via MiXCR. The sample holds approximately 5,000 clones, around a third seen once. The source material was tumor tissue. These receptors all stem from a male donor with papillary thyroid cancer or a benign thyroid nodule (not recorded which). Some clones in this sample may be carry-over from other donors' samples. Both conserved end residues are part of each CDR3.

V: TRBV27
J: TRBJ2-7
CDR3: CATTGLAGGYEQYF

V: TRBV20-1
J: TRBJ2-7
CDR3: CSAGDSYEQYF

V: TRBV20-1
J: TRBJ2-1
CDR3: CSAIGGRRGYNEQFF

V: TRBV29-1
J: TRBJ2-5
CDR3: CSVGGTGEIGDRGTQYF

V: TRBV19
J: TRBJ1-1
CDR3: CASSIETEAFF

V: TRBV11-2
J: TRBJ1-6
CDR3: CASSLDDRDRAHF

V: TRBV10-3
J: TRBJ1-4
CDR3: CATGPTATNEKLFF

V: TRBV5-5
J: TRBJ2-7
CDR3: CASSLYSGQTYEQYF

V: TRBV28
J: TRBJ2-7
CDR3: CASVATGTFYEQYF

V: TRBV10-3
J: TRBJ2-7
CDR3: CAISESPPWSGSNYEQYF

V: TRBV20-1
J: TRBJ2-7
CDR3: CSARLGSDEQYF

V: TRBV4-1
J: TRBJ1-5
CDR3: CASSQVPGSNQPQHF

V: TRBV6-1
J: TRBJ2-7
CDR3: CASKGSGGPYEQYF

V: TRBV6-1
J: TRBJ1-2
CDR3: CASNSQGQGGYGYTF

V: TRBV30
J: TRBJ1-2
CDR3: CAWSRFASSGYTF

V: TRBV6-2/TRBV6-3
J: TRBJ2-7
CDR3: CASSPFGQGKVEQYF

V: TRBV7-9
J: TRBJ2-1
CDR3: CASSRGDNEQFF

V: TRBV5-1
J: TRBJ2-2
CDR3: CASSLGRNTGELFF

V: TRBV19
J: TRBJ2-2
CDR3: CASSIFSGLHTGELFF

V: TRBV20-1
J: TRBJ1-5
CDR3: CSARDPGQSNQPQHF

V: TRBV5-1
J: TRBJ2-7
CDR3: CASSPRVGSSYEQYF

V: TRBV18
J: TRBJ2-7
CDR3: CASSLSPGGEFSEQYF

V: TRBV12-3/TRBV12-4
J: TRBJ1-5
CDR3: CASRPGTASNQPQHF

V: TRBV18
J: TRBJ1-2
CDR3: CASSPPTGMVYGYTF

V: TRBV15
J: TRBJ1-2
CDR3: CATSPKVWGDGYTF

V: TRBV27
J: TRBJ2-6
CDR3: CASSRGTGVSGANVLTF

V: TRBV4-3
J: TRBJ1-2
CDR3: CASSQGFAGGGGYTF

V: TRBV18
J: TRBJ1-5
CDR3: CASSLTQGPNQPQHF

V: TRBV6-1
J: TRBJ2-5
CDR3: CASSESARLETQYF

V: TRBV28
J: TRBJ2-7
CDR3: CASSLGTFYEQYF

V: TRBV5-5
J: TRBJ1-2
CDR3: CASSPLPSGGYGYTF

V: TRBV6-2/TRBV6-3
J: TRBJ1-4
CDR3: CASSSGQGGRELFF

V: TRBV20-1
J: TRBJ2-7
CDR3: CSARAGQGAVEQYF

V: TRBV6-1
J: TRBJ2-7
CDR3: CASMGAGEQYF

V: TRBV5-1
J: TRBJ2-7
CDR3: CASSSVAGGLDEQYF

V: TRBV7-6
J: TRBJ2-2
CDR3: CASNQGTGGSTGELFF

V: TRBV5-5
J: TRBJ1-4
CDR3: CASSLTGPNEKLFF

V: TRBV5-4
J: TRBJ1-6
CDR3: CASSPDRSLHNSPLHF

V: TRBV28
J: TRBJ2-7
CDR3: CASSSGGVPFGAYEQYF

V: TRBV6-1
J: TRBJ2-1
CDR3: CATAERPSSNEQFF